Below, one T cell receptor beta chain is given with its context. Assay: immunoSEQ multiplex PCR; the TCRdb copy retains only in-frame clones and omits some. The data contain just under 65,000 clones, roughly 85% of them seen just once; the ten biggest clones take up about 38%. This specimen belongs to a study of blood T cell repertoires in COVID-19. Overall study context: The United States, Italy and Spain provided the acute and convalescent COVID-19 samples. The analysed material was cDNA or gDNA that came from T cells, B-cell-depleted T cells, or PBMCs.

The V end lost 7 bases, the J end lost 10 bases, and 17 bases lay between the germline ends. The germline V gene has CDR1 WSHSY and CDR2 SAAADI. CDR3 size: 14 residues. The sequencing input was peripheral blood. The rearrangement links TRBV10-2 to TRBJ1-6, with D perhaps matching TRBD1 (5 bases). This clonotype was sampled from a human donor in a cohort sampled during active COVID-19. The CDR3 region is CASTPDAGHSPLHF. The CDR3 coding sequence is TGCGCCAGCACCCCCGACGCAGGGCACTCACCCCTCCACTTT.